This is a list of T cell receptor beta chains from one sample in a study of cytomegalovirus exposure and HLA in healthy donors. Profiling relied on immunoSEQ multiplex PCR, and the TCRdb table lists in-frame clones only, not all of them. Of under 200,000 clones in the sample, 68% are singletons; the top ten hold less than 3.5%. Sample: PBMCs. These receptor sequences come from a woman aged 40-49 years in good health and CMV-seropositive. Both conserved end residues are part of each CDR3. A D gene is named only where the DNA matches it firmly. The size field is filled for only some rows; it gives once, few, many or a size class.

>TRBD2|TRBJ2-5|TRBV6-5|.
CASSSLGGGQETQYF
TGTGCCAGCAGTTCGCTGGGGGGGGGCCAAGAGACCCAGTACTTC
>.|TRBJ2-1|TRBV7-6|.
CASSQGYRGASYNEQFF
TGTGCCAGCAGCCAAGGGTACCGGGGGGCCTCCTACAATGAGCAGTTCTTC
>.|TRBJ2-7|TRBV6-1|few
CASTNSGRFHEQYF
TGTGCCAGCACCAACAGCGGTCGATTTCACGAGCAGTACTTC
>.|TRBJ2-7|TRBV9|.
CASSASRGTEGFYEQYF
TGTGCCAGCAGCGCCTCCCGCGGGACTGAGGGGTTCTACGAGCAGTACTTC
>.|TRBJ2-7|TRBV10-3|few
CAISESPGGYEQYF
TGTGCCATCAGTGAGTCGCCTGGGGGGTACGAGCAGTACTTC
>TRBD1|TRBJ1-2|TRBV19|.
CVPDRGINGYTF
TGTGTTCCGGACAGGGGGATTAATGGCTACACCTTC
>TRBD2|TRBJ2-1|TRBV4-1|.
CASSQGTSGGAHEQFF
TGCGCCAGCAGCCAAGGGACTAGCGGGGGGGCTCATGAGCAGTTCTTC
>TRBD2|TRBJ2-3|TRBV7-2|.
CASSFQGTSGTDTQYF
TGTGCCAGCAGCTTCCAGGGGACTAGCGGCACAGATACGCAGTATTTT
>TRBD2|TRBJ2-7|TRBV7-2|.
CASSLVSGVSYEQYF
TGTGCCAGCAGCTTAGTTAGCGGGGTTTCCTACGAGCAGTACTTC
>TRBD2|TRBJ2-1|TRBV5-8|few
CASSLTLAGWNEQFF
TGTGCCAGCAGCTTGACACTAGCGGGATGGAATGAGCAGTTCTTC
>TRBD2|TRBJ2-5|TRBV28|.
CASSLRFGLAGGWETQYF
TGTGCCAGCAGTTTAAGATTTGGACTAGCGGGAGGTTGGGAGACCCAGTACTTC
>.|TRBJ1-2|TRBV6-5|.
CASRQGQMIGHGYTF
TGTGCCAGCAGACAAGGACAGATGATCGGGCATGGCTACACCTTC
>TRBD2|TRBJ2-1|TRBV7-2|few
CASSLELAGRALNEQFF
TGTGCCAGCAGCTTAGAACTAGCGGGGAGGGCATTAAATGAGCAGTTCTTC
>TRBD1|TRBJ1-2|TRBV18|.
CASSPPQGGYYYGYTF
TGTGCCAGCTCACCACCACAGGGGGGATATTACTATGGCTACACCTTC
>TRBD2|TRBJ2-7|TRBV7-9|.
CASSPPGLEPLYEQYF
TGTGCCAGCAGCCCGCCTGGACTAGAGCCATTGTACGAGCAGTACTTC
>TRBD1|TRBJ2-1|TRBV29-1|.
CSAGTGTYNEQFF
TGCAGCGCCGGGACAGGGACCTACAATGAGCAGTTCTTC
>TRBD1|TRBJ1-1|TRBV5-1|.
CASGSGTGQNTEAFF
TGCGCCAGCGGGAGCGGGACAGGACAGAACACTGAAGCTTTCTTT
>.|TRBJ2-7|TRBV28|few
CASKSGPGLGTYEQYF
TGTGCCAGCAAATCCGGTCCCGGCCTCGGGACCTACGAGCAGTACTTC
>.|TRBJ1-3|TRBV6-6|.
CASTSPTRSGNTIYF
TGTGCCAGCACCTCCCCGACACGCTCTGGAAACACCATATATTTT
>.|TRBJ1-1|TRBV5-6|.
CASSLEGSTEAFF
TGTGCCAGCAGCTTGGAAGGGAGCACTGAAGCTTTCTTT
>.|TRBJ2-7|TRBV11-2|few
CASSSSYEQYF
TGTGCCAGCAGCTCTTCCTACGAGCAGTACTTC
>TRBD1|TRBJ1-5|TRBV11-3|.
CASKPAGTGERQPQHF
TGTGCCAGCAAGCCCGCCGGGACAGGGGAGCGACAGCCCCAGCATTTT
>.|TRBJ1-1|TRBV9|.
CASSVGTRAEAFF
TGTGCCAGCAGCGTAGGCACACGGGCTGAAGCTTTCTTT
>TRBD1|TRBJ1-1|TRBV7-2|.
CASTLVRGHTEAFF
TGTGCCAGCACCTTAGTTAGGGGGCACACTGAAGCTTTCTTT
>.|TRBJ1-1|TRBV2|few
CASSESGVRNPEAFF
TGTGCCAGCAGTGAAAGCGGGGTGAGGAACCCTGAAGCTTTCTTT